This TCR beta chain was documented in a study of T cell responses to AZD1222 COVID-19 vaccine (dated by TCRdb to about 2021). For context, the study as a whole: AZD1222 recipients given second doses at about 4 weeks or at about 12 weeks were pooled, since spike-specific TCR depth and breadth were not found to differ between the two schedules. TCR sequencing was performed for about 250 trial participants, of whom around 210 were given two doses of AZD1222 and around 26 were given two doses of MenACWY control vaccine. Trial participants were enrolled by age into 18-55, 56-69 and 70-plus year subgroups, with roughly 150, 30 and 60 TCR-sequenced participants respectively.

The time point label on this specimen signifies: baseline before first vaccination. Vaccinee samples came from UK trials COV001 and COV002, including a single-blind randomized controlled phase 2/3 trial of AZD1222 (ChAdOx1 nCoV-19) in healthy adults. For TCRbeta chain sequencing, PBMC samples from trial participants were taken at day 0 and at day 28 after the second dose. Overall study results and their limits: Because no samples from the day 14 peak response were available, repertoires could be characterized only after the peak T cell response. The whole spike protein was spanned by vaccine-associated CD4 TCRs, and dominant responses were seen in regions 160-218 and 743-854. Participants were mostly white British and included more females than males, and it was suggested by the authors that clonal diversity may have been underestimated. In the small 56-69-year group, the increase in depth fell short of significance, most likely because of low power. Conclusions about previously exposed vaccinees are limited because only a handful of AZD1222 recipients were SARS-CoV-2 seropositive at baseline. Epitopes outside the regions mutated in the B.1.351 and B.1.1.7 variants were reportedly recognized by nearly half of the unique spike-specific TCRs. Spike-specific TCR breadth and depth rose significantly after two AZD1222 doses compared with day 0 and with MenACWY recipients.

Trimming removed 3 bases from V and 2 bases from J, leaving 14 bases between the germline ends. The germline V gene yields WSHSY for CDR1 and SAAADI for CDR2. Reading from cysteine to phenylalanine, the CDR3 counts 16 amino acids. CDR3 DNA is the only sequence kept; it has 48 bases, read in frame from the first base. As for this clone: The antigen it binds to is not known. No base quality values were provided; no much bigger clone lies one nucleotide off.

The CDR3 regions of human TCRbeta chains were subjected to immunosequencing. The original methods were these. TCRs in the repertoires were matched against a reference library of SARS-CoV-2-specific TCRs that had been generated with the MIRA antigen-specificity platform. Breadth meant the fraction of unique TCRs that were SARS-CoV-2-associated, whereas depth meant the fraction of total T cells that were SARS-CoV-2-associated. Each spike-specific TCR was assigned to its reactive spike region and to a CD4 or CD8 class using the MIRA data. Log10-transformed breadth and depth values were compared by one-way ANOVA with Sidak's multiple comparisons tests. The table comes from immuneACCESS by way of TCRdb, which keeps in-frame sequences with V and J called. Part of the clones is missing from these tables; in studies checked, under half for an unresolved V gene and the rest for unknown reasons. V and J calls and clone size are given by that table; D and trimming were obtained from the DNA. The sample records 150,000 or so clones, 85% to 95% of which are singletons. About 1.5% of the sample rests with the top ten.

The V and J segments used are TRBV10-2 and TRBJ2-4; the D segment could be TRBD1, given 7 matching bases. Sequenced material: peripheral blood, taken on day 0 of AZD1222 vaccination. The clonotype comes from an adult in good health. The CDR3 region: CASSEWRGPPKNIQYF. The DNA is TGCGCCAGCAGTGAATGGAGGGGGCCCCCCAAAAACATTCAGTACTTC.